This is a list of T cell receptor beta chains from one sample in a study of OX40 agonist ivuxolimab in advanced cancers. Using immunoSEQ multiplex PCR, the repertoire was profiled, and TCRdb retains in-frame clones only, with some absent. The sample records around 70,000 clones, around 90% being singletons. The sequencing used CD4+ or CD8+ T cells sorted from blood, collected in a trial of the OX40 agonist ivuxolimab. The receptors stem from an adult with an advanced solid tumor such as melanoma, head and neck, liver or kidney cancer. Each CDR3 is given with its conserved first and last residue. The D gene is left open where the match is weak. For some rows the clone size is stated as once, few or many, or as a class when expanded; others skip it.

NA	12	TRBV28	NA	TRBJ2-3	CASSFVWDTQYF
TRBD1	13	TRBV4-2	NA	TRBJ2-5	CASSPDREETQYF
NA	15	TRBV27	few	TRBJ1-5	CASSFGPSGNQPQHF
TRBD2	13	TRBV11-3	NA	TRBJ2-2	CASRLAGPGELFF
NA	16	TRBV6-5	NA	TRBJ2-7	CASSYSGQRRVDEQYF
NA	15	TRBV7-3	NA	TRBJ2-5	CASSLSLGPQETQYF
TRBD1	13	TRBV30	few	TRBJ1-2	CAWSRQGNVDYTF
TRBD2	17	TRBV7-9	once	TRBJ2-5	CASSAPGSSGDQETQYF
TRBD2	16	TRBV5-1	NA	TRBJ2-1	CASSLMTSGRAGEQFF
NA	12	TRBV7-7	NA	TRBJ2-2	CASSPRRGELFF
TRBD2	13	TRBV6-5	NA	TRBJ2-2	CASRRGVTGELFF
NA	16	TRBV5-1	NA	TRBJ1-2	CARGGAASPCPYGYTF
NA	12	TRBV29-1	NA	TRBJ1-2	CSVVGRNYGYTF
TRBD2	19	TRBV4-1	NA	TRBJ2-3	CASSQAPPLAGGWLDTQYF
NA	14	TRBV4-1	NA	TRBJ1-2	CASSQVSDGYGYTF
NA	15	TRBV7-9	NA	TRBJ1-3	CASGTTGTSGNTIYF
NA	14	TRBV5-6	NA	TRBJ1-2	CASSSGLTNYGYTF
NA	16	TRBV18	NA	TRBJ2-7	CASSPFSSESNYEQYF
NA	14	TRBV5-1	NA	TRBJ1-1	CASSLGVLNTEALF
TRBD1	14	TRBV10-1	NA	TRBJ2-2	CASSESGQSGELFF
NA	14	TRBV5-6	NA	TRBJ1-2	CASSLSMGVYGYTF
NA	15	TRBV5-5	NA	TRBJ2-5	CASSSGGQQRETQYF
NA	13	TRBV5-1	NA	TRBJ2-3	CASSTTGTDTQYF
NA	11	TRBV5-6	once	TRBJ1-1	CASSLNTEAFF
TRBD1	12	TRBV28	NA	TRBJ2-1	CASSIRTGREFF
NA	14	TRBV19	NA	TRBJ1-5	CASTRDNSNQPQHF
NA	16	TRBV4-1	NA	TRBJ2-2	CASSQERGADTGELFF
TRBD1	16	TRBV5-1	NA	TRBJ1-3	CASSAGTVDSGNTIYF
NA	12	TRBV11-2	NA	TRBJ1-1	CASSFFGGRAFF
NA	13	TRBV21-1	NA	TRBJ2-7	CASGTGDLYEQYF
NA	12	TRBV19	NA	TRBJ2-5	CASSGSRKTQYF
NA	15	TRBV7-9	NA	TRBJ2-3	CASRAAYTSTDTQYF
TRBD2	13	TRBV10-1	NA	TRBJ2-5	CASSRSGRETQYF
TRBD1	14	TRBV4-2	NA	TRBJ1-3	CASSQAGGGNTIYF
NA	15	TRBV11-2	NA	TRBJ1-3	CASSGAPGSGNTIYF
NA	15	TRBV18	NA	TRBJ1-5	CASSPDGTVNQPQHF
TRBD1	13	TRBV28	few	TRBJ1-1	CASSLWQGVEAFF
NA	15	TRBV11-3	NA	TRBJ2-1	CASSLEGLAGNEQFF
NA	14	TRBV6-5	NA	TRBJ1-1	CASRLRQANTEAFF
TRBD1	16	TRBV7-2	NA	TRBJ2-7	CASSFLGQAISYEQYF
TRBD2	16	TRBV19	NA	TRBJ2-3	CASSARGLAGPDTQYF
TRBD2	13	TRBV5-1	NA	TRBJ2-5	CARRGLAEETQYF
NA	12	TRBV25-1	NA	TRBJ2-7	CASSESTTEQYF
NA	12	TRBV10-2	NA	TRBJ2-7	CASTGGAYEQYF
TRBD2	15	TRBV9	NA	TRBJ2-1	CASSVDPSGGNEQFF
NA	16	TRBV19	once	TRBJ1-2	CASLRQRQKVFYGYTF
TRBD1	14	TRBV7-9	NA	TRBJ2-1	CASSFGQGMNEQFF
TRBD1	17	TRBV7-9	once	TRBJ1-2	CASSSWDRVSYNYGYTF
TRBD1	14	TRBV10-3	NA	TRBJ1-1	CAISPDRGLTEAFF
NA	15	TRBV6-1	NA	TRBJ2-1	CASGSTGIPYNEQFF
NA	15	TRBV11-2	NA	TRBJ2-3	CASRTLASSTDTQYF
NA	17	TRBV5-1	NA	TRBJ2-3	CASSLVLRGQVTDTQYF
TRBD1	13	TRBV18	NA	TRBJ1-2	CASSTDRDYGYTF